The clone carrying this T cell receptor (beta chain) was counted ten times or more. Its antigen is not identified. The record originates from a study of identical twins. CDR1 SGHRS and CDR2 YFSETQ come from the germline V gene. Trimming took off 7 bases at V and 1 base at J, with 14 bases between the two ends. The CDR3 length is 15 residues. Study-level points and caveats: There were fewer insertions in abundant cord blood beta clonotypes, but memory repertoires showed no such pattern. Out-of-frame alpha sequences common to twins were enriched for low generation probability.

In TCRdb, the 5' RACE reads were re-called with MiXCR into one record per CDR3 protein. The sample contains 500,000 to 650,000 distinct CDR3 sequences, roughly 7.2% of which appear only once. In addition, the sample was reused for a study of yellow fever vaccine responses in identical twins.

This TCR came from a woman between 18 and 30 years old in good health. Material for sequencing was PBMCs. V usage is TRBV5-1 and J usage is TRBJ2-2, with D unresolved. This chain's CDR3 is CASQLDPRNTGELFF. Written as DNA, the CDR3 is TGCGCCAGCCAGCTTGATCCCAGGAACACCGGGGAGCTGTTTTTT.